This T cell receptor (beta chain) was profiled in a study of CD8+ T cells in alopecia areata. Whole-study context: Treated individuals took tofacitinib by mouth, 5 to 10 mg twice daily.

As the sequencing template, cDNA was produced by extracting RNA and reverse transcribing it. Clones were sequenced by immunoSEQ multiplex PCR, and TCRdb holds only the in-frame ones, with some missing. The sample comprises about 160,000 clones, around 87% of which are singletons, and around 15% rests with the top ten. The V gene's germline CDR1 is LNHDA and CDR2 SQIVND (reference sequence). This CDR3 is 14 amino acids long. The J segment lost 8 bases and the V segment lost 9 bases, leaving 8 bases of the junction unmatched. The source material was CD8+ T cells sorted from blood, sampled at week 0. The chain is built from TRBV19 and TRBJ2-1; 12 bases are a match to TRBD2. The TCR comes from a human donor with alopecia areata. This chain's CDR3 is CASAPSGRGDEQFF. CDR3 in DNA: TGTGCCAGCGCACCTAGCGGGAGGGGCGATGAGCAGTTCTTC.